This TCR beta chain was captured by sequencing in a study of beta chain features in type 1 diabetes. Study-wide findings and caveats: Type 1 diabetes patients showed a moderate but significant shortening of TCRB CDR3s in all four CD4+ subsets.

TCRB transcripts that were expressed got sequenced, as all of the isolated RNA had been reverse transcribed. Only in-frame clones appear in the TCRdb table, and some are missing; sequencing was by immunoSEQ multiplex PCR. This sample carries about 340,000 clones, around an eighth of them seen once, and the ten largest clones take roughly 0.016%. This clone was counted between two and nine times. What it recognizes is unknown. V lost 1 base and J 6 bases, leaving 10 bases between the germline ends. CDR3 length: 13 amino acids. Germline V gene lookup returns CDR1 MNHEY and CDR2 SVGAGI. This receptor was obtained from a woman in her late teens or twenties with type 1 diabetes. The sample taken for sequencing was naive CD4+ T cells from blood. V is TRBV6-5 and J is TRBJ2-7; D ambiguous. The CDR3 protein is CASSYWAGREQYF. Written as DNA, the CDR3 is TGTGCCAGCAGTTACTGGGCAGGTCGCGAGCAGTACTTC.